The entry that follows covers one T cell receptor beta chain sequence. This receptor's antigen is unknown. There are no base qualities to consult, and no much larger clone falls within one base. The cohort comprised 666 healthy bone marrow donors. At the time of sampling, every cohort member was nominally healthy, though immune exposures that went unrecorded were likely present. The donor tested CMV seropositive and was one of the 289 seropositive cohort members. A peripheral blood sample was provided by each donor, and peripheral blood mononuclear cells were used for TCR beta sequencing. The Qiagen DNeasy Blood Extraction Kit was used to extract genomic DNA from the blood cell samples. Libraries were made using the immunoSEQ multiplex PCR assay. The multiplex PCR relied on a mix of 60 forward primers for TCR Vbeta segments and 13 reverse primers for TCR Jbeta segments. Amplification of the CDR3 region of rearranged TCR beta genes was performed with a multiplex PCR assay on genomic DNA. The Illumina HiSeq System was used to sequence the amplified TCR beta libraries as 87-base-pair reads. Under the source paper's analysis protocol: Across the 640 or so repertoires, a later analysis counted about 81 million unique TCR beta chains, 8.5 million to 12 million of which were shared by at least two donors. Raw reads were error-corrected and collapsed into unique sequences with a nearest-neighbor algorithm that merged closely related sequences to remove PCR and sequencing errors. CDR3 sequences were aligned to IMGT reference sequences to assign V, D and J gene segments. Each retained sequence needed at least a six-nucleotide match to both a V gene segment and a J gene segment. Rearrangements were called productive when the CDR3 lacked stop codons and stayed in frame with V and J; all others were non-productive. CDR3 was defined by IMGT convention, running from the second conserved V-encoded cysteine to the conserved J-encoded phenylalanine. The earlier analysis of about 610 of the donors excluded any sequence lacking an unambiguous match to a single V gene segment. In an earlier analysis of a few hundred of the donors, V segments were called functional above 56.7% productive rearrangements and were called segregating when the between-donor standard deviation exceeded 5%. A statistical classification framework was built to diagnose cytomegalovirus status from the catalog of TCR beta chain sequences. In a later analysis, V and J genes were assigned by comparing TCR nucleotide sequences against IMGT/GENE-DB human TR gene sequences. A later analysis assigned CDR3 sequences and most-parsimonious VDJ recombination scenarios with the TCRdist pipeline. In a later analysis, each TCR beta chain was defined by its CDR3 amino acid sequence together with its V-gene family, and reads without a unique V-gene family were excluded. To address suspected cross-contamination and a sequencing artifact, a later analysis removed roughly 640 highly shared, low-generation-probability nucleotide sequences. In a later analysis, a clonal expansion index was calculated for each public chain from normalized within-repertoire ranks of inferred template counts. In a later analysis, generation probabilities were computed with a VDJ recombination model fitted to out-of-frame rearrangements, and the resulting probabilities were checked against IGoR. In a later analysis, TCR-TCR, TCR-HLA and TCR-CMV co-occurrence was scored with hypergeometric tests, and a repertoire-size bias correction was applied to TCR pairs. In a later analysis, false discovery rates were estimated by permuting HLA or CMV assignments 20 times. In a later analysis, co-occurring TCRs were grouped using DBSCAN, and TCRdist sequence similarity was added for clustering within HLA-allele-positive subsets. For co-occurrence clustering, repertoires with fewer than 30,000 or more than 120,000 public chains were excluded, along with roughly five repertoires with anomalous nucleotide sharing. TCRdb mirrors the immuneACCESS table, restricted to in-frame sequences. Some clones are absent from its copies; in checked studies, under half trace to an unresolved V gene, and the reason for the others is unknown. Clonal size and the V and J genes are those of that table, whereas D and trimming came from the DNA. In this sample the table shows over 140,000 clones, just under 85% of which occur a single time. The ten biggest clones cover approximately 1.5% of the sample.

Reading from cysteine to phenylalanine, the CDR3 counts 14 amino acids. The only DNA kept is the CDR3, 42 bases in frame from the first base. Taken from the germline V gene, the CDR1 and CDR2 loops are SGHRS and YFSETQ. V loses 7 bases of germline sequence and J loses 2 bases, and the interval between the two ends is 15 bases. This record belongs to a study of cytomegalovirus exposure and HLA in healthy donors (dated by TCRdb to about 2017). Study-level background: According to an earlier analysis of 587 of the donors, about 179 million T cells yielded 100 million or so unique TCR beta sequences and 250 to 350 Gb of sequence data. Roughly 300 gigabases of sequencing data and around 80 million unique TCR sequences made up an early release that covered around 640 HLA-typed donors. Among the approximately 430 genotyped donors, 75% to 90% belonged to the genetic ancestry cluster associated with self-reported Caucasian donors. The aim of the study was to test whether cataloging public T cell receptors could identify signatures of past pathogen exposure. The study used immunosequencing to profile the T cell repertoires of about 670 subjects and linked those repertoires to cytomegalovirus serostatus. Besides the first cohort of 550 to 750 subjects, a separate validation cohort made up of some 110 different subjects was used. The study combined high-throughput TCR immunosequencing, statistical association of individual TCRs with disease status, and machine learning to predict cytomegalovirus infection status. In a later analysis, previously published TCR beta repertoires from some 640 donors were re-analyzed and high-resolution HLA genotyping was added so that TCR occurrence patterns could be studied. Rather than using new phenotypic data, the later analysis identified candidate immune exposures from TCR beta sequences and from how often those sequences occurred across donors. In an earlier analysis of roughly 540 of the donors, high-throughput TCR beta sequencing was used to judge whether each TCR beta V gene segment behaved as functional or pseudogenic. Alongside the repertoire data, information on donor age, sex, ethnicity and CMV serostatus was compiled. In a later genetic analysis, genome-wide SNP genotypes for about 65% of the roughly 700 donors were used, and that subset was treated as a discovery cohort. All discovery cohort repertoires had been generated using a single sequencing platform. Class I and class II HLA loci were covered by the typing at four-digit resolution. The number of typed donors differed by locus: about 620-640 for A, B, C, DRB1 and DQB1; 500 to 550 for DQA1; around 580 for DPA1; and some 430 for DPB1. Because of strong linkage in the cohort, roughly five DR-DQ haplotypes were treated as single units for association and clustering. Among 300 to 500 genotyped donors of the cohort, an average of roughly 230,000 unique TCR beta nucleotide sequences was sequenced per donor, of which approximately 19% were non-productive.

Overall study results and their limits: In a later analysis, most CMV-associated TCR beta chains were found to appear HLA-restricted, with HLA associations seemingly driven largely by CMV exposure. It was suggested by the authors that the approach could potentially be generalized to other disease states and immunological phenotypes. In a later genetic analysis, fewer N-insertions in productive TCRs were reported among donors in an Asian-associated ancestry cluster than the roughly 700-donor mean. Roughly uniform sequencing depth across donors was assumed in presence/absence analyses, although this assumption may not hold. The study listed 164 TCR beta chains as associated with cytomegalovirus. Because counts were too low, 15 or so rarely observed V segments, including chromosome 9 orphons, were excluded from the earlier analysis of around 640 of the donors. In a later analysis, HLA-associated TCR beta chains were found to be more clonally expanded and to have lower generation probabilities than equally common non-associated chains. Linkage disequilibrium might explain the correlated functional status among segregating V segments, but an unknown experimental factor could not be ruled out. While some public TCRs were present in many individuals, most TCR sequences turned up only very rarely across donors. HLA typing was unavailable for some donors at each locus, so association tests used only the typed subset. The cohort was sequenced for TCR beta chains only, and without alpha or paired-chain data the features that could be detected were limited. Specific HLA alleles were associated with 16,951 TCR beta sequences at a false discovery rate of 0.05 in a later analysis. An association between a missense DCLRE1C variant and V-gene and J-gene trimming of TCR beta chains was found in a later genetic analysis and replicated in an independent cohort. Broadly in line with IMGT annotations, most TCR beta V segments showed up in productive rearrangements about 87% or about 30% of the time in an earlier analysis of 450 to 600 of the donors. Three of the identified cytomegalovirus-associated TCR beta chains were confirmed in vitro to be specific for cytomegalovirus antigens. A later analysis found that TCR association rates varied across HLA loci, with DRB1 alleles showing the most associated TCRs and HLA-C alleles the fewest. A further reported finding was that TCR beta sequences accurately predicted the HLA-A and HLA-B alleles for most subjects in the first cohort. Several of the top co-occurrence clusters appeared to be linked to parvovirus B19, influenza, CMV and Epstein-Barr virus, according to a later analysis. The 87-base-pair reads could not distinguish some IMGT-functional V segments, including TRBV6-2 and TRBV6-3, so those segments were excluded. A cluster of highly shared sequence variants was judged likely to represent a technical artifact of the sequencing pipeline. Strong co-occurrence of HLA alleles, especially DR and DQ, made assigning TCR associations to individual alleles difficult. Immune exposure information for the cohort was limited to CMV serostatus. The classifier was reported to diagnose cytomegalovirus status with high specificity and sensitivity in both the original and validation cohorts.

The specimen sequenced was PBMCs. The receptor chain draws on TRBV5-1 and TRBJ2-5; TRBD2 is a possible D gene, resting on 5 matching bases. The sequence was obtained from a man aged 25-45 years in good health and CMV-seropositive. The DNA sequence follows: TGCGCCAGCGCCCTCGGTCGGGGACAAGAGACCCAGTACTTC. Its protein is CASALGRGQETQYF.